This T cell receptor (beta chain) derives from a study of early T cells in non-severe SARS-CoV-2 infection. Study context: Sequencing of bulk RNA from unsorted whole blood was done, without chain pairing.

Concerning this clonotype itself: As yet, its antigen is unknown.

V was pared by 2 bases and J by 6 bases, with 14 bases of the junction left unmatched. The CDR3 extends over 18 amino acids. Per the germline V gene, CDR1 is LGHNA and CDR2 is YSLEER. Individual cDNA molecules received unique molecular identifiers. TCRdb reprocessed the 5' RACE reads with MiXCR, giving one entry per CDR3 protein. The sample lists some 96,000 distinct CDR3 sequences, under 15% seen once, with around 5.1% in the top ten. Study results and caveats: CD4 and private specificities were missed by VDJdb matching, which favored anti-spike CD8 responses.

The receptor was isolated from an adult who was a healthcare worker with PCR-confirmed SARS-CoV-2 infection or an uninfected control (not recorded which). The chain has TRBV4-3 and TRBJ2-3; 10 bases line up with TRBD2. Sequenced material: whole blood. In DNA, the CDR3 is TGCGCCAGCAGCCAACGATCAGGGAGGACTAGCGGTGGGGATACGCAGTATTTT. Protein sequence: CASSQRSGRTSGGDTQYF.